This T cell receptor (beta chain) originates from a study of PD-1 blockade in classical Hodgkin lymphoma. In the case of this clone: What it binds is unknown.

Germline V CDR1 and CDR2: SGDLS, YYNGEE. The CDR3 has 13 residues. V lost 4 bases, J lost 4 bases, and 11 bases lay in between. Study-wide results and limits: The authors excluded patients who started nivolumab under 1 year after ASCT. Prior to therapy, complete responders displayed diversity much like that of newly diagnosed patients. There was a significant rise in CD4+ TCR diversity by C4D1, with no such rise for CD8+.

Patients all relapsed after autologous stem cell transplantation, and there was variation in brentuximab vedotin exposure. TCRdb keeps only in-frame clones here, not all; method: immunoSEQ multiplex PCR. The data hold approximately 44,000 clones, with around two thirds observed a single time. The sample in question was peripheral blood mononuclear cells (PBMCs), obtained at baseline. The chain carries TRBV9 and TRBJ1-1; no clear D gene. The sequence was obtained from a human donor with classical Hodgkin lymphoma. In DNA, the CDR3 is TGTGCCAGCAGCTCTCACCGGGGCACTGAAGCTTTCTTT. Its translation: CASSSHRGTEAFF.